The rows below give T cell receptor beta chains drawn from one sample of a study of T cells in Graves' hyperthyroidism and ophthalmopathy. TCRdb re-analysed the multiplex PCR reads in MiXCR, keeping a single row per CDR3 protein. The sample yields hundreds of thousands of distinct CDR3 sequences, 15% to 20% seen once. Sequenced input: blood. Receptors originate from a man aged 35-49 years with Graves' ophthalmopathy. Each CDR3 is given with its conserved first and last residue. Fields, in order: clone size, D gene, J gene, V gene, CDR3 DNA, CDR3 protein. A D gene is named only where the DNA matches it firmly. Size values are once, few and many counts, or a class for expanded clones, and some rows have none.

. TRBD1 TRBJ2-2 TRBV29-1 TGCAGCGCCCTTGGGGACAGGGGCAAAAGGGAGCTGTTTTTT CSALGDRGKRELFF
many . TRBJ1-2 TRBV7-2 TGTGCCAGCAGCTTGGCTTATCCGGGTTACACCTTC CASSLAYPGYTF
. TRBD1 TRBJ2-7 TRBV5-1 TGCGCCAGCAGCTTTAATCGACAGGGGGAGGGCGAGCAGTACTTC CASSFNRQGEGEQYF
few TRBD2 TRBJ2-5 TRBV29-1 TGCAGCGTGCGCCGGGTGGGGGGGCAAGAGACCCAGTACTTC CSVRRVGGQETQYF
few TRBD1 TRBJ1-1 TRBV7-6 TGTGCCAGCAGCTCTGAGGGACAGTTACTTAACACTGAAGCTTTCTTT CASSSEGQLLNTEAFF
. . TRBJ2-3 TRBV19 TGTGCCAGTAGTATAAGTCACGAGTCCACAGATACGCAGTATTTT CASSISHESTDTQYF
. TRBD1 TRBJ1-5 TRBV19 TGTGCCAGTAGTGATTTGGACAGGGGGCTTTCCCAGCATTTT CASSDLDRGLSQHF
. . TRBJ2-3 TRBV24-1 TGTGCCACCAGCCAATCGGGGCTAGCTGCTAGCGCAGATACGCAGTATTTT CATSQSGLAASADTQYF
few TRBD1 TRBJ1-4 TRBV5-6 TGTGCCAGCAGCTCTACAGGGGTTTTAGAGAAACTGTTTTTT CASSSTGVLEKLFF
. TRBD2 TRBJ2-7 TRBV7-3 TGTGCCAGCAGCTTAACTGGCGGGAGTAGCGACGAGCAGTACTTC CASSLTGGSSDEQYF
few TRBD1 TRBJ1-2 TRBV3-1 TGTGCCAGCAGCCAAAGGTCGACAGGGGGCGCTGGCTACACCTTC CASSQRSTGGAGYTF
. . TRBJ1-2 TRBV5-5 TGTGCCAGCAGCCCGACAGGAGAGGTTTATGGCTACACCTTC CASSPTGEVYGYTF
many . TRBJ2-7 TRBV24-1 TGTGCCCCGGGGGAGGCCTACGAGCAGTACTTC CAPGEAYEQYF
many . TRBJ1-5 TRBV7-6 TGTGCCAGCAGCTTAGCGCGTGGCTCGAATCAGCCCCAGCATTTT CASSLARGSNQPQHF
many . TRBJ2-7 TRBV18 TGTGCCAGCTCACCCGCCAGCCGACACTCCTACGAGCAGTACTTC CASSPASRHSYEQYF
. TRBD2 TRBJ2-7 TRBV3-1 TGTGCCAGCAGCCAAGCCAGCGGGAGCTCCTACGAGCAGTACTTC CASSQASGSSYEQYF
many . TRBJ1-4 TRBV28 TGTGCCAGCAGTTTAGTGGGCGCAGCTAATGAAAAACTGTTTTTT CASSLVGAANEKLFF
many . TRBJ1-5 TRBV2 TGTGCCAGCAGTGGGGGGGGCTCGGTGGATCAGCCCCAGCATTTT CASSGGGSVDQPQHF
many . TRBJ1-2 TRBV20-1 TGCAGTGCTAGAGATCCGACACGAGCTCCACTGGGCTACACCTTC CSARDPTRAPLGYTF
. TRBD1 TRBJ1-2 TRBV12-3/TRBV12-4 TGTGCCAGCAGCCCTACACAGGGGACCAACTATGGCTACACCTTC CASSPTQGTNYGYTF
. . TRBJ2-1 TRBV3-1 TGTGCCAGCAGCCAAGGGGGAGGGGGGGGAGTGGAGCAGTTCTTC CASSQGGGGGVEQFF
many . TRBJ1-1 TRBV5-1 TGCGCCAGCACATTCCAAAGTGGGGGCAACACTGAAGCTTTCTTT CASTFQSGGNTEAFF
. . TRBJ1-5 TRBV20-1 TGCAGTGCTAGCGCTCAGGATTATAGCAATCAGCCCCAGCATTTT CSASAQDYSNQPQHF
. TRBD1 TRBJ2-1 TRBV10-3 TGTGCCATTCGGACAGGGGTCAATGAGCAGTTCTTC CAIRTGVNEQFF
. TRBD1 TRBJ2-7 TRBV28 TGTGCCAGCAGTCGGACAGGGGGCGTTCGCTACGAGCAGTACTTC CASSRTGGVRYEQYF
many . TRBJ1-1 TRBV6-1 TGTGCCAGCAGGGGGGCTCACAACACTGAAGCTTTCTTT CASRGAHNTEAFF